At least ten counts were recorded for the clone carrying this T cell receptor beta chain. The antigen is undetermined. The TCRbeta library incorporated unique molecular identifiers. TCRdb itself ran the PCR reads through MiXCR, one entry per CDR3 protein. The data show roughly 500,000 distinct CDR3 sequences, 10% seen once. The record originates from a study of T-cell reconstitution after alpha-beta-depleted transplantation in children. General observations from the study: Where alpha-beta T cells came from about two months after transplant was reportedly several hundred expanded graft clones.

Looked up from germline, CDR1 is ENHRY and CDR2 is SYGVKD. Trimming took 4 bases from V and 5 from J; bases not matched to a gene: 6. This CDR3 has 14 amino acids. The V gene is TRBV10-3, the J gene TRBJ2-5; TRBD2 aligns across 8 bases. The material sequenced was PBMCs, taken before TCRalphabeta/CD19-depleted stem cell transplant. This clonotype was obtained from a child aged 2 to 10 with inherited bone marrow failure, due to receive a stem cell transplant. CDR3 amino acids: CAISVSGIGETQYF. The CDR3 region has the DNA TGTGCCATCAGTGTTAGCGGGATTGGCGAGACCCAGTACTTC.